This T cell receptor (beta chain) appears in the sequencing data of a study of tumor-infiltrating lymphocytes in primary liver carcinoma. Joint extraction of RNA and DNA used roughly 18-34 mg of bulk tissue that was unsorted. Surgeons treated the primary liver carcinoma of the patients by surgical resection. From around 500 ng of total RNA, TCR beta-specific cDNA was reverse-transcribed using a constant-region primer. Each TCR beta library was derived from three nested multiplex PCR rounds that employed slightly modified ARM-PCR. The opening two PCR rounds, about 11 cycles each, paired TRBV1-TRBV30 forward primers with a C-beta reverse primer. TCRdb reanalysed the multiplex PCR reads using MiXCR and keeps one entry per CDR3 protein. The table records 95,000 to 100,000 distinct CDR3 sequences, about 63% of them present only once. Comments on this clonotype: The target antigen is unknown. A read error may explain this, as a much larger clone is one base away.

Study results and caveats: Significantly greater top-250-clone fractions characterized tumors relative to blood (p = 0.039).

This CDR3 contains 19 residues. Trimming stripped 8 bases from V and 4 bases from J, with 33 bases between. Germline-derived CDR1 and CDR2 are MNHEY and SVGEGT. The sample consisted of liver tumor tissue from sampling region 2. Sample subset: tumor region T2, inferior pole. The rearrangement links TRBV6-2 or TRBV6-3 to TRBJ2-7; D is perhaps TRBD1 (6 bases). The sequence derives from a woman in her sixties with primary liver carcinoma and hepatitis B virus infection. The DNA for the CDR3 is TGTGCCAGCGCGCGCCAAATTAACCTAAACAGGGTGCGCCGATACGAGCAGTACTTC. This translates into CASARQINLNRVRRYEQYF.